These 3 T cell receptor beta chains were all obtained from the same sample, sequenced in a study of cytomegalovirus exposure and HLA in healthy donors. The PCR employed 60 Vbeta primers together with 13 Jbeta primers. Produced via immunoSEQ multiplex PCR; TCRdb's table is partial and in-frame only. This table holds more than 90,000 clones, about four fifths found once. The sequencing sample was made of PBMCs. These TCRs come from a woman between 18 and 30 years old in good health and CMV-seropositive.

This sequence joins TRBV5-1 and TRBJ2-7; 7 bases fit TRBD2. CDR1 is SGHRS and CDR2 is YFSETQ in the germline V gene. V lost 0 bases and J lost 0; bases outside the gene matches: 3. The CDR3 runs 15 residues. Here the CDR3 reads CASSLGLADSYEQYF. The DNA of the CDR3 is TGCGCCAGCAGCTTGGGACTAGCCGACTCCTACGAGCAGTACTTC.

A note on this clone: Within the sample, other DNA sequences also encode this same CDR3. The chain employs TRBV25-1 and TRBJ2-7; maybe TRBD1 (6 bases). The germline V gene encodes CDR1 MGHDK and CDR2 SYGVNS. The CDR3 consists of 14 residues. The V end lost 4 bases, the J end lost 4 bases, and 14 bases lay between the germline ends. The CDR3 region is CASSGQEAIYEQYF. The CDR3 DNA sequence: TGTGCCAGCAGTGGACAGGAGGCAATATACGAGCAGTACTTC.

The chain uses TRBV5-5 and TRBJ2-7, with 10 bases aligning to TRBD1. CDR1 SGHKS and CDR2 YYEKEE come from the germline V gene (reference sequence). This CDR3 contains 15 residues. V trimming: 0 bases; J trimming: 3 bases; junction bases outside the gene matches: 3. CDR3 DNA: TGTGCCAGCAGCTTGGAGGGACAGGGGTACTACGAGCAGTACTTC. Encoded protein: CASSLEGQGYYEQYF. Full variable domain (missing parts from reference TRBV5-5 and TRBJ2-7): DAGVTQSPTHLIKTRGQQVTLRCSPISGHKSVSWYQQVLGQGPQFIFQYYEKEERGRGNFPDRFSARQFPNYSSELNVNALLLGDSALYLCASSLEGQGYYEQYFGPGTRLTVT.